Shown below are 12 T cell receptor beta chains from a single sample sequenced in a study of CD8 T cells in Susac syndrome. Reverse transcription of about 0.5 to 1 ug RNA used random hexamers. TCRdb used MiXCR to reprocess the immunoSEQ multiplex PCR reads, holding one entry per CDR3 protein. The sample contains approximately 150,000 distinct CDR3 sequences, approximately 95% of which appear only once. Sequenced input: CD4+ T cells from PBMCs. The receptors come from a human donor in good health.

The chain recombines TRBV19 with TRBJ2-1; maybe TRBD1 (5 bases). This CDR3 comprises 16 residues. V was clipped by 4 bases and J by 3 bases, with 16 bases between them. In germline, CDR1 is LNHDA, CDR2 SQIVND (reference sequence). CDR3 DNA sequence: TGTGCCAGTAGTAGGGCAGGGCAGGACATCTACAATGAGCAGTTCTTC. Translating gives CASSRAGQDIYNEQFF.

This clonotype was observed a single time. The rearrangement uses TRBV29-1 and TRBJ2-7, with 14 nucleotides matching TRBD2. V dropped 5 bases and J dropped 4; count of bases not matched to a gene: 1. The CDR3 spans 13 residues. Germline assignment: CDR1 SQVTM and CDR2 ANQGSEA. In DNA, the CDR3 is TGCAGCGTTAGGACTAGCGGGAGGTACGAGCAGTACTTC. Residues: CSVRTSGRYEQYF.

The chain has TRBV6-5 and TRBJ1-2; D unresolved. Germline values: CDR1 MNHEY, CDR2 SVGAGI. CDR3 size: 14 residues. V was shortened by 2 bases and J by 4 bases, with 11 bases between the two germline ends. Written as DNA, the CDR3 is TGTGCCAGCAGTTACAATGGACCGATCTATGGCTACACCTTC. Its translation: CASSYNGPIYGYTF.

Only one count was recorded for this clonotype. The rearrangement joins TRBV27 to TRBJ2-7; 9 nucleotides line up with TRBD1. CDR3 length: 17 residues. V shed 3 bases and J 6 bases; nucleotides not matched to a gene: 15. Per germline, CDR1 MNHEY and CDR2 SMNVEV (reference sequence). Here the CDR3 DNA reads TGTGCCAGCAGTTTGCCGCCCACCGGGACAGGGTATTTCGAGCAGTACTTC. Translation gives CASSLPPTGTGYFEQYF.

The chain joins TRBV20-1 to TRBJ1-3; unclear D gene. The germline V and J ends were trimmed by 6 bases and 4 bases, with 16 bases remaining between them. The CDR3 length is 14 residues. Germline values: CDR1 DFQATT, CDR2 SNEGSKA (reference sequence). This chain's CDR3 is CSAVRDPAGNTIYF. The CDR3, as DNA: TGCAGTGCAGTACGCGACCCAGCAGGAAACACCATATATTTT.

V and J are TRBV12-3 or TRBV12-4 and TRBJ2-1; D is unclear. This CDR3 comprises 13 residues. V shed 2 bases and J shed 5 bases, with 7 bases lying between them. CDR3 sequence: CASSLYRDNEQFF. As DNA, the CDR3 is TGTGCCAGCAGTTTATACCGGGACAATGAGCAGTTCTTC.

This chain uses TRBV20-1 with TRBJ2-5; a weak D match, TRBD1 (5 bases). V was shortened by 2 bases and J by 5 bases, with 6 bases between the two germline ends. Germline-derived CDR1 and CDR2 are DFQATT and SNEGSKA (reference sequence). The CDR3 covers 11 residues. For the CDR3, the DNA is TGCAGTGCTAGAAAGGGGGAGACCCAGTACTTC. This codes for CSARKGETQYF.

The genes are TRBV24-1 and TRBJ2-1, with D perhaps matching TRBD2 (6 bases). V was pared by 3 bases and J by 6 bases, with 23 bases between. Germline V CDR1 and CDR2: KGHDR, SFDVKD. CDR3 length: 18 amino acids. The CDR3 reads CATSDQRVGGRESNEQFF. CDR3 bases: TGTGCCACCAGTGATCAGAGGGTCGGGGGTAGGGAAAGCAATGAGCAGTTCTTC.

V gene TRBV2 combines with J gene TRBJ2-7; D is ambiguous. The length of the CDR3 is 12 residues. V shed 8 bases and J shed 2 bases, with 10 bases lying between them. Looked up from germline, CDR1 is SNHLY and CDR2 is FYNNEI. This chain's CDR3 is CASGPGTYEQYF. Here the CDR3 DNA reads TGTGCCAGCGGCCCAGGTACCTACGAGCAGTACTTC.

Turning to this clonotype: The junction does not match germline at one end; this may be a read error. V is TRBV5-1 and J is TRBJ1-2, with D uncertain. This CDR3 region has 10 residues. Germline V gene lookup returns CDR1 SGHRS and CDR2 YFSETQ. The CDR3 region is CASGLDGYTF. The CDR3 region has the DNA TGCGCCAGCGGCTTGGATGGCTACACCTTC.

The V and J genes are TRBV5-1 and TRBJ1-1; 7 bases are shared with TRBD1. This CDR3 is 14 amino acids long. Germline V lookup: CDR1 SGHRS, CDR2 YFSETQ. Trimming removed 4 bases from V and 8 bases from J; junction bases left unmatched: 11. CDR3 bases: TGCGCCAGCAGCCGCCCCGGGACAGAGCCGGAAGCTTTCTTT. Translating it yields CASSRPGTEPEAFF.

The rearrangement uses TRBV3-1 and TRBJ2-1; D gene ambiguous. Germline V gene data show CDR1 as LGHDT and CDR2 as YNNKEL (reference sequence). V was clipped by 2 bases and J by 4 bases, with 6 bases between them. The CDR3 totals 13 residues. Here the CDR3 reads CASSQNAYNEQFF. DNA of the CDR3: TGTGCCAGCAGCCAAAACGCTTACAATGAGCAGTTCTTC.